The subject of this entry is one TCR beta chain. It has no known antigen specificity. Base qualities are not at hand, and no much larger clone is one base apart. The germline V gene yields SGHRS for CDR1 and YFSETQ for CDR2. Spanning cysteine to phenylalanine, the CDR3 consists of 12 amino acids. Only CDR3 DNA remains: 36 bases, in frame from the first base. The V end loses 4 bases and the J end loses 4 bases, and a stretch of 8 bases separates them. Enrolling through a virtual design, the prospective study's participants ranged in age from roughly 18 to 89 years and lived across around 25 United States geographic areas. To assign participants to cohorts, the prospective study relied on clinical history that participants themselves reported in a screening survey and a study questionnaire. Recovered participants in ImmuneRACE Cohort 3 were defined by two consecutive negative NP/OP PCR tests, clearance by a healthcare professional, or resolution of symptoms. Mobile phlebotomists in the prospective study collected whole blood, serum and a nasopharyngeal or oropharyngeal swab from every participant. Participants in the prospective study had the option to provide additional blood draws and questionnaires over a roughly two-month period. Before DNA extraction, prospective study blood samples were shipped either frozen or at room temperature.

TCRbeta CDR3 regions were amplified from genomic DNA using the immunoSEQ Assay, a bias-controlled multiplex PCR. The study's processing was this. The number of nucleated cells in each sample was estimated by amplification of reference gene primers within the assay. To quantify the absolute abundance of each unique TCRbeta CDR3 rearrangement, sequence reads were collapsed and filtered. For each sample, productive Simpson clonality was calculated by taking the square root of Simpson's diversity index across productive rearrangements. This immuneACCESS table, as held by TCRdb, lists in-frame sequences with V and J called but not all clones. Of the missing ones, under half trace to an unresolved V gene in checked studies; the others have no known cause. V and J calls and clone size are as listed in that table; D and trimming were resolved from the DNA. Here the sample has roughly 370,000 clones; about 87% occur a single time. Jointly, the top ten make up roughly 9.4% of the sample.

The data are from a study of blood T cell repertoires in COVID-19 (dated by TCRdb to about 2020). Turning to the overall study: Collaborator samples came from the United States, Italy and Spain and covered acute and convalescent phases of COVID-19. The repertoires were released in a freely available public database meant as a resource for research on the immune response to SARS-CoV-2. Deeply sampled blood TCRbeta repertoires from subjects exposed to, actively infected with, or recovered from COVID-19 were included in the dataset. The samples were drawn from two sources: the first 160 participants of the ongoing ImmuneRACE study, and fewer than 1,500 subjects contributed by 6 global collaborators. Nearly every sample came with metadata listing a de-identified subject ID, COVID-19 status, age in years and sex. The prospective study material was composed of cDNA or gDNA derived from T cells, B-cell-depleted T cells, or PBMCs. HLA class I and class II types, where available, came from metadata supplied by the sample provider rather than from assay-based typing.

Here is what the overall study found, with its caveats: The quantity of clinical and demographic metadata differed by source and by participant and was supplied without curation.

This TCR came from a woman aged 45 to 65 who had recovered from COVID-19. Sequencing used PBMCs or T cells enriched from blood (not recorded which). The receptor chain draws on TRBV5-1 and TRBJ1-2; perhaps TRBD1 is the D gene, with 6 bases matching. The nucleotide sequence is given as TGCGCCAGCAGCGCGGACAGCTATGGCTACACCTTC. It specifies CASSADSYGYTF.